This is a list of T cell receptor beta chains from one sample in a study of type 1 and type 2 diabetes patients. TCRdb itself ran the multiplex PCR reads through MiXCR, one entry per CDR3 protein. The data hold a few hundred thousand distinct CDR3 sequences, with roughly 50% observed a single time. Sequencing input: peripheral blood mononuclear cells (PBMCs). These receptors all come from a man in his late teens or twenties with type 2 diabetes. The CDR3 runs from the conserved cysteine through the conserved F or W. Each record gives: clone size, D gene, V gene, J gene, CDR3 DNA, CDR3 protein. The D gene is left open where the match is weak. Some rows have no size entry. The others give once, few or many, or a class for an expanded clone.

clone_size: .; d_call: TRBD1; v_call: TRBV6-6; j_call: TRBJ2-5; cdr3_nt: TGTGCCACTAGAGACAGGGGGCGGCCGGAGACCCAGTACTTC; cdr3_aa: CATRDRGRPETQYF
clone_size: few; d_call: .; v_call: TRBV30; j_call: TRBJ2-3; cdr3_nt: TGTGCCTGGAGTGGGGCTACGCAGTATTTT; cdr3_aa: CAWSGATQYF
clone_size: .; d_call: TRBD1; v_call: TRBV6-5; j_call: TRBJ1-5; cdr3_nt: TGTGCCAGCAGCCTTACAGGGGGGTCCCAGCATTTT; cdr3_aa: CASSLTGGSQHF
clone_size: few; d_call: .; v_call: TRBV6-4; j_call: TRBJ2-5; cdr3_nt: TGTGCCAGCAGTTACGAACACGGAGAGACCCAGTACTTC; cdr3_aa: CASSYEHGETQYF
clone_size: few; d_call: TRBD1; v_call: TRBV6-5; j_call: TRBJ1-2; cdr3_nt: TGTGCCAGCAGGCGGGGCCAGGGGGCAAGTTTAGGCTACACCTTC; cdr3_aa: CASRRGQGASLGYTF
clone_size: .; d_call: TRBD1; v_call: TRBV20-1; j_call: TRBJ1-5; cdr3_nt: TGCAGTGCTAGGGGGTGGACAGGGGACAATCAGCCCCAGCATTTT; cdr3_aa: CSARGWTGDNQPQHF
clone_size: .; d_call: .; v_call: TRBV25-1; j_call: TRBJ1-2; cdr3_nt: TGTGCCAGCAGTGGACGGACAATACAATATGGCTACACCTTC; cdr3_aa: CASSGRTIQYGYTF
clone_size: .; d_call: TRBD2; v_call: TRBV6-2/TRBV6-3; j_call: TRBJ2-7; cdr3_nt: TGTGCCAGCAGAATTGACCTAGGGACTAGCGAAGCGCAGTACTTC; cdr3_aa: CASRIDLGTSEAQYF
clone_size: .; d_call: .; v_call: TRBV6-5; j_call: TRBJ1-2; cdr3_nt: TGTGCCAGCAGTTCTGACAGGCTCCATGGCTACACCTTC; cdr3_aa: CASSSDRLHGYTF
clone_size: .; d_call: .; v_call: TRBV3-1; j_call: TRBJ1-3; cdr3_nt: TGTGCCAGCAGCCAAGGGGCGACATTTAAAAACACCATATATTTT; cdr3_aa: CASSQGATFKNTIYF
clone_size: .; d_call: .; v_call: TRBV19; j_call: TRBJ2-5; cdr3_nt: TGTGCCAGTAGTATAGCAGGAGGGGGCTTGGGAGAGACCCAGTACTTC; cdr3_aa: CASSIAGGGLGETQYF
clone_size: .; d_call: .; v_call: TRBV28; j_call: TRBJ2-2; cdr3_nt: TGTGCCAGCACGCAGGGACACACCGGGGAGCTGTTTTTT; cdr3_aa: CASTQGHTGELFF
clone_size: .; d_call: TRBD1; v_call: TRBV10-1; j_call: TRBJ2-2; cdr3_nt: TGCGCCAGCGGGACAGGGTGGAACACCGGGGAGCTGTTTTTT; cdr3_aa: CASGTGWNTGELFF
clone_size: .; d_call: .; v_call: TRBV25-1; j_call: TRBJ1-4; cdr3_nt: TGTGCCAGCAGTGATTCCCGGGGCCCCGGACTGGTTTTT; cdr3_aa: CASSDSRGPGLVF
clone_size: many; d_call: TRBD2; v_call: TRBV2; j_call: TRBJ2-7; cdr3_nt: TGTGCCAGCAGTTGGAATAGCGGGACTAACTCCTACGAGCAGTACTTC; cdr3_aa: CASSWNSGTNSYEQYF
clone_size: .; d_call: .; v_call: TRBV29-1; j_call: TRBJ2-3; cdr3_nt: TGCAGCGTTGAGGCCATCACAGATACGCAGTATTTT; cdr3_aa: CSVEAITDTQYF
clone_size: .; d_call: .; v_call: TRBV9; j_call: TRBJ1-3; cdr3_nt: TGTGCCAGCAATTTAGGGCCTGGGGACACCATATATTTT; cdr3_aa: CASNLGPGDTIYF
clone_size: few; d_call: .; v_call: TRBV7-9; j_call: TRBJ2-3; cdr3_nt: TGTGCCATCACAGCTACCGCGGGACCCACAGATACGCAGTATTTT; cdr3_aa: CAITATAGPTDTQYF
clone_size: .; d_call: .; v_call: TRBV29-1; j_call: TRBJ2-7; cdr3_nt: TGCAGCGTGCAGGGACCCAACTACGAGCAGTACTTC; cdr3_aa: CSVQGPNYEQYF
clone_size: .; d_call: .; v_call: TRBV11-2; j_call: TRBJ2-3; cdr3_nt: TGTGCCAGCAGCAAGTCCGGGACTCCGGCTGCAGATACGCAGTATTTT; cdr3_aa: CASSKSGTPAADTQYF
clone_size: few; d_call: .; v_call: TRBV19; j_call: TRBJ1-5; cdr3_nt: TGTGCCAGTAGTATTTTCGTTAAACAGCCCCAGCATTTT; cdr3_aa: CASSIFVKQPQHF
clone_size: few; d_call: .; v_call: TRBV29-1; j_call: TRBJ2-1; cdr3_nt: TGCAGCGTTGAAGAGTGGCAGGGTGGGGCCAATGAGCAGTTCTTC; cdr3_aa: CSVEEWQGGANEQFF
clone_size: .; d_call: TRBD1; v_call: TRBV10-3; j_call: TRBJ2-7; cdr3_nt: TGTGCAAGCACCGGGACAGCTTACAATGAGCAGTACTTC; cdr3_aa: CASTGTAYNEQYF
clone_size: .; d_call: .; v_call: TRBV7-2; j_call: TRBJ2-7; cdr3_nt: TGTGCCAGCAGCTTTGATTACTCCTACGAGCAGTACTTC; cdr3_aa: CASSFDYSYEQYF
clone_size: .; d_call: TRBD2; v_call: TRBV2; j_call: TRBJ2-2; cdr3_nt: TGTGCCAGCAGAACTAGCGGGAAAGTAACCGGGGAGCTGTTTTTT; cdr3_aa: CASRTSGKVTGELFF
clone_size: once; d_call: .; v_call: TRBV11-2; j_call: TRBJ1-2; cdr3_nt: TGTGCCAGCAGCTTAGTGGGGCCGGGGAAGGGCTACACCTTC; cdr3_aa: CASSLVGPGKGYTF
clone_size: .; d_call: .; v_call: TRBV24-1; j_call: TRBJ2-3; cdr3_nt: TGTGCCACCAGTGATTTGGCTTTCCAGGCGCAGTATTTT; cdr3_aa: CATSDLAFQAQYF
clone_size: .; d_call: TRBD1; v_call: TRBV5-1; j_call: TRBJ1-6; cdr3_nt: TGTGCCAGCACCCAGACAGGGGGGGGAATTGTGAATTCACCCCTCCACTTT; cdr3_aa: CASTQTGGGIVNSPLHF
clone_size: .; d_call: .; v_call: TRBV28; j_call: TRBJ1-5; cdr3_nt: TGTGCCAGCAGTCCCAGTTTGGGGGGGCCCCAGCATTTT; cdr3_aa: CASSPSLGGPQHF
clone_size: .; d_call: .; v_call: TRBV7-9; j_call: TRBJ2-7; cdr3_nt: TGTGCCAGCGATAAAACATCAGGACACCCTCAGTACTTC; cdr3_aa: CASDKTSGHPQYF
clone_size: .; d_call: .; v_call: TRBV6-6; j_call: TRBJ2-7; cdr3_nt: TGTGCCAGCAGCCGAAACTCCGTAGCCTACGAGCAGTACTTC; cdr3_aa: CASSRNSVAYEQYF
clone_size: .; d_call: .; v_call: TRBV30; j_call: TRBJ2-5; cdr3_nt: TGTGCCTGGTCATTTCGGAGGGGAGAGACCCGGTACTTC; cdr3_aa: CAWSFRRGETRYF
clone_size: few; d_call: .; v_call: TRBV7-9; j_call: TRBJ2-5; cdr3_nt: TGTGCCAGCAGCACTCAAACAGGGAATGAGGAGACCCAGTACTTC; cdr3_aa: CASSTQTGNEETQYF
clone_size: many; d_call: .; v_call: TRBV15; j_call: TRBJ2-7; cdr3_nt: TGTGCCACCAGCAGAGCATTGGAGGGCACCTACGAGCAGTACTTC; cdr3_aa: CATSRALEGTYEQYF
clone_size: few; d_call: TRBD2; v_call: TRBV12-3/TRBV12-4; j_call: TRBJ2-1; cdr3_nt: TGTGCCAGCTCCAACGCCGGGACTAGCGGGAGATATGAGCAGTTTTTC; cdr3_aa: CASSNAGTSGRYEQFF
clone_size: .; d_call: TRBD2; v_call: TRBV7-8; j_call: TRBJ2-1; cdr3_nt: TGTGCCAGCAGCTTAGTGGTGCTCCCGGGACTAACCTACAATGAGCAGTTCTTC; cdr3_aa: CASSLVVLPGLTYNEQFF
clone_size: few; d_call: .; v_call: TRBV13; j_call: TRBJ2-3; cdr3_nt: TGTGCCAGCAAAAGGGGCTTGAACACAGATACGCAGTATTTT; cdr3_aa: CASKRGLNTDTQYF
clone_size: .; d_call: .; v_call: TRBV7-2; j_call: TRBJ2-3; cdr3_nt: TGTGCCAGCAGCCCTCAACGAACAGATACGCAGTATTTT; cdr3_aa: CASSPQRTDTQYF
clone_size: .; d_call: .; v_call: TRBV2; j_call: TRBJ1-4; cdr3_nt: TGTGCCAGCAGCGACGTTGGGTCTGGGGACACTAATGAAAAACTGTTTTTT; cdr3_aa: CASSDVGSGDTNEKLFF
clone_size: once; d_call: TRBD2; v_call: TRBV7-9; j_call: TRBJ2-3; cdr3_nt: TGTGCCAGCAGCTTGCAACCCGGGACTAGCGGGAGTAGGGATACGCAGTATTTT; cdr3_aa: CASSLQPGTSGSRDTQYF
clone_size: .; d_call: .; v_call: TRBV30; j_call: TRBJ2-3; cdr3_nt: TGTGCCTGGAGTTTTCATGGACGTCTAGTCTCCGGTAAACGCGCTACGCAGTATTTT; cdr3_aa: CAWSFHGRLVSGKRATQYF
clone_size: .; d_call: .; v_call: TRBV30; j_call: TRBJ1-2; cdr3_nt: TGTGCCTGGAGTGGGCCTGAGTATGGCTACACCTTC; cdr3_aa: CAWSGPEYGYTF
clone_size: .; d_call: .; v_call: TRBV9; j_call: TRBJ2-2; cdr3_nt: TGTGCCAGCAGCCCAATGGGGGGGCGATCCGGGGAGCTGTTTTTT; cdr3_aa: CASSPMGGRSGELFF
clone_size: once; d_call: .; v_call: TRBV6-5; j_call: TRBJ1-6; cdr3_nt: TGTGCCAGCAGACTGGACAGCTCCTATAATTCACCCCTCCACTTT; cdr3_aa: CASRLDSSYNSPLHF
clone_size: many; d_call: .; v_call: TRBV10-1; j_call: TRBJ1-1; cdr3_nt: TGCGCCAGCAGTGAAGGAGGGGGACCACGTGAAGCTTTCTTT; cdr3_aa: CASSEGGGPREAFF